What follows are 11 T cell receptor beta chains derived from one specimen sequenced in a study of T cells in women clearing cervical HPV infection. This table comes from immunoSEQ multiplex PCR, and its TCRdb copy is limited to in-frame clones, with some not included. This sample's clone table lists 42,000 or so clones. The sample consisted of blood buffy coat. The receptors here all came from a woman between 18 and 69 years old with a cervical HPV16 infection that either progressed to CIN3+ or cleared (not recorded which).

With regard to this clone: The observed sequence ends 3 residues before the CDR3 terminus, with the missing tail filled in from the germline J gene. The chain couples TRBV11-3 to TRBJ1-1; 8 bases fit TRBD1. The CDR3 is 15 amino acids. J gave up 5 bases and V 5 bases, and 10 bases lay outside the gene matches. Germline CDR1 reads SGHNT; CDR2 reads YENEEA. Partial CDR3 DNA: TGTGCCAGCAGCCCACGGAGACAGGGGTCAACTGAA. Its protein is CASSPRRQGSTE. The entire CDR3 is CASSPRRQGSTEAFF.

Of note for this clone: The CDR3 end is not reached by the read, which stops 3 residues before it; the germline J gene fills it in. This chain joins TRBV20-1 and TRBJ2-5, with 9 bases that match TRBD1. The V and J ends lost 3 bases and 4 bases, in that order; junction bases with no gene match: 6. Germline V CDR1 and CDR2: DFQATT, SNEGSKA (reference sequence). The CDR3 has 14 residues. The sequenced CDR3 bases are TGCAGTGCTAGTAAAACAGGGGGCAGAGAGACC. Its protein product is CSASKTGGRET. The whole CDR3 protein reads CSASKTGGRETQYF.

The part of the CDR3 DNA that was read is TGTGCCAGCAGCTCCCCCGGGCCCTACGGGGCACCC. As protein: CASSSPGPYGAP. The complete CDR3 reads CASSSPGPYGAPLHF. V usage is TRBV7-6 and J usage is TRBJ1-6, with D unresolved. From the germline J gene comes the end of the CDR3, since the read stops 3 residues before it. Looked up from germline, CDR1 is SGHVS and CDR2 is FNYEAQ. This CDR3 has 15 residues. The germline V and J ends were trimmed by 4 bases and 11 bases, with 18 bases remaining between them.

Partial CDR3 DNA: TGCAGCGTTACCACTAGCGGCGGATACGAG. Translated, it gives CSVTTSGGYE. The complete CDR3 protein is CSVTTSGGYEQYF. This rearrangement joins TRBV29-1 to TRBJ2-7, with TRBD2 matching 8 bases. Coverage ceases 3 residues before the CDR3 finishes, and the germline J gene fills in the end. The CDR3 sequence is 13 residues long. The germline V gene encodes CDR1 SQVTM and CDR2 ANQGSEA. Germline trimming cut 5 bases from V and 4 bases from J; bases unmatched to any gene: 7.

As regards this clone: The DNA ends 3 residues before the CDR3 does, and the rest of the CDR3 is filled in from the germline J gene. The genes are TRBV13 and TRBJ1-2, with D possibly being TRBD1 (6 bases). The V gene's germline CDR1 is PRHDT and CDR2 FYEKMQ (reference sequence). Trimming removed 1 base at V and 2 bases at J, with 14 bases between. The CDR3 is made up of 16 amino acids. The CDR3 loop is CASSLAEDSLNYGYTF. The covered CDR3 bases are TGTGCCAGCAGCTTAGCCGAGGACAGCCTAAACTATGGC.

Turning to this clone: The read terminates 3 residues before the CDR3 end, so the remaining end is supplied by the germline J gene. The V call is TRBV18, the J call TRBJ2-7; 9 nucleotides line up with TRBD2. The germline CDR1 and CDR2 sequences are KGHSH and LQKENI. This CDR3 has 15 amino acids. The ends lost 3 bases at V and 2 bases at J; junction bases unmatched: 5. This chain's CDR3 is CASSPTSGSPYEQYF. The part of the CDR3 DNA that was read is TGTGCCAGCTCACCCACTAGCGGGTCTCCCTACGAG.

A word on this clone: The read stops 3 residues short of the end of the CDR3; the missing end is completed from the germline J gene. The same CDR3 can be traced to other DNA sequences in this sample. The rearrangement joins TRBV7-6 to TRBJ1-1, with D tentatively TRBD1 (6 bases). CDR1 SGHVS and CDR2 FNYEAQ come from the germline V gene. The length of the CDR3 is 15 residues. The ends were cut back, 5 bases at V and 0 bases at J, with 13 bases in the middle. The CDR3 DNA, read in part, is TGTGCCAGCAGCCCAAGGACAGATTTGAACACTGAA. Its translation is CASSPRTDLNTE. The whole CDR3 is CASSPRTDLNTEAFF.

To note about this clone: The read stops 3 residues short of the end of the CDR3; the missing end is completed from the germline J gene. The V and J genes are TRBV20-1 and TRBJ2-4; TRBD2 aligns across 13 bases. Per the germline V gene, CDR1 is DFQATT and CDR2 is SNEGSKA (reference sequence). Trimming took 4 bases from V and 8 from J; bases not matched to a gene: 8. The CDR3 contains 15 residues. The CDR3 DNA, read in part, is TGCAGTGCTATAGAGACTAGCGGGGGGCCCGACATT. Protein: CSAIETSGGPDI. The complete CDR3 protein is CSAIETSGGPDIQYF.

On this clone: The read ends 3 residues shy of where the CDR3 ends; the end is completed using the germline J gene. The rearrangement uses TRBV7-3 and TRBJ2-5; TRBD1 agrees at 8 bases. The V gene's germline CDR1 is SGHTA and CDR2 FQGTGA. J lost 5 bases, V lost 4 bases, and 12 bases had no gene match. The CDR3 length is 16 residues. This CDR3 reads CASSSMGQGAWETQYF. Partial CDR3 DNA: TGTGCCAGCAGCTCTATGGGCCAGGGGGCTTGGGAGACC.

The part of the CDR3 DNA that was read is TGTGCCTGGAGCGGACGGGGAAACACTGAA. This gives the protein CAWSGRGNTE. The complete CDR3 reads CAWSGRGNTEAFF. The chain joins TRBV30 to TRBJ1-1; D ambiguous. The sequence runs out 3 residues before the end of the CDR3; the remainder is reconstructed from the germline J gene. The CDR3 has 13 residues. The V gene lost 3 bases and the J gene lost 2 bases, with 10 bases spanning the gap. Germline CDR1 GTSNPN, CDR2 SVGIG (reference sequence). Looking up the rest from reference TRBV30 and TRBJ1-1 gives the full variable domain: SQTIHQWPATLVQPVGSPLSLECTVEGTSNPNLYWYRQAAGRGLQLLFYSVGIGQISSEVPQNLSASRPQDRQFILSSKKLLLSDSGFYLCAWSGRGNTEAFFGQGTRLTVV.

About this clone: The read ends 3 residues shy of where the CDR3 ends; the end is completed using the germline J gene. The chain joins TRBV5-4 to TRBJ2-2; 7 nucleotides match TRBD2. With V trimmed by 2 bases and J by 10 bases, 11 bases remained unmatched. This CDR3 is built from 15 residues. The V gene's germline CDR1 is SGHNT and CDR2 YYREEE (reference sequence). CDR3 amino acids: CASSLERGRAPELFF. CDR3 DNA, as far as it was read: TGTGCCAGCAGCTTAGAGCGGGGAAGGGCCCCGGAG.